The rows below give T cell receptor beta chains drawn from one sample of a study of blood T cell repertoires in COVID-19. Measured with immunoSEQ multiplex PCR; TCRdb has only the in-frame clones, and not every one. The table records about 280,000 clones, approximately 78% of them present only once. Sequencing input: PBMCs or T cells enriched from blood (not recorded which). These receptors all stem from a man in his forties who had been exposed to COVID-19. Both conserved end residues are part of each CDR3.

TRBJ1-2,TRBV11-1,CASSHREGYTF
TRBJ1-6,TRBV2,CASSVGSHGSPLHF
TRBJ1-4,TRBV7-7,CASSAAPGDEKLFF
TRBJ2-1,TRBV9,CASALSGKYNEQFF
TRBJ2-5,TRBV12-3/TRBV12-4,CASSILGGKTQYF
TRBJ2-7,TRBV11-2,CASSLTSGKREQYF
TRBJ2-5,TRBV18,CASSTGRNRETQYF
TRBJ2-1,TRBV18,CASSAGTSSLNEQFF
TRBJ2-7,TRBV19,CASSELTGYGVEQYF
TRBJ1-3,TRBV11-3,CASTSYDTDVF
TRBJ2-1,TRBV7-9,CASSLEAAALSSGEQFF